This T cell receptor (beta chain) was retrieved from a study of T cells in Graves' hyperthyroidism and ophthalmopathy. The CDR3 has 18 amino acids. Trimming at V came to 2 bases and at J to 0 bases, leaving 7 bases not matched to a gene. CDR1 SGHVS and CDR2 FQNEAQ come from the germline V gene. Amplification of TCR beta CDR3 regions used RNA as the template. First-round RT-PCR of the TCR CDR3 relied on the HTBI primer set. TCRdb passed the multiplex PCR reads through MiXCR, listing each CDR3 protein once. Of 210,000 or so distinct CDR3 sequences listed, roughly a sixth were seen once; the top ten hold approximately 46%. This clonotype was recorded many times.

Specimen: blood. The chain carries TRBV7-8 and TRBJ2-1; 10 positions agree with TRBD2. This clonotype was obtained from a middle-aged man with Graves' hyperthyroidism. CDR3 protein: CASSLPASGSYSYNEQFF. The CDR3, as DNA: TGTGCCAGCAGCTTACCCGCTAGCGGGAGCTACTCCTACAATGAGCAGTTCTTC.